The 18 T cell receptor beta chains presented below share a single source sample, sequenced in a study of technical replicates of blood from a handful of donors. The repertoire was sequenced with immunoSEQ multiplex PCR; TCRdb's copy has only in-frame clones and lacks some. Seen here are approximately 69,000 clones, 80% to 90% observed once, and the top ten hold less than 5%. The sample consisted of PBMCs. The receptors were sampled from a human donor in good health. Some clones in this sample may be carry-over from other donors' samples.

V gene TRBV5-1 combines with J gene TRBJ2-7, with 9 nucleotides matching TRBD1. The CDR3 extends over 16 amino acids. V lost 3 bases, J lost 6 bases, and 13 bases stayed unmatched. Germline CDR1 reads SGHRS; CDR2 reads YFSETQ. The CDR3 spells CASSSSIRTGEGEQYF. The CDR3 bases are TGCGCCAGCAGCTCCTCAATCCGGACAGGGGAGGGCGAGCAGTACTTC. Complete variable domain (other parts from reference TRBV5-1 and TRBJ2-7): KAGVTQTPRYLIKTRGQQVTLSCSPISGHRSVSWYQQTPGQGLQFLFEYFSETQRNKGNFPGRFSGRQFSNSRSEMNVSTLELGDSALYLCASSSSIRTGEGEQYFGPGTRLTVT.

This chain connects TRBV10-3 to TRBJ2-5; 10 bases are shared with TRBD2. This CDR3 region has 20 residues. Germline V gene sequence: CDR1 ENHRY, CDR2 SYGVKD. V lost 1 base, J lost 4 bases, and 18 bases stayed unmatched. Here the CDR3 reads CAISELRAELAGSGRETQYF. For the CDR3, the DNA is TGTGCCATCAGTGAGTTGAGGGCAGAACTAGCGGGAAGTGGGCGAGAGACCCAGTACTTC.

The J gene is TRBJ2-5, the V gene TRBV7-8, with 10 bases matching TRBD1. The last part of the DNA fits TRBJ2-7 better; the J call may be wrong. Germline V gene lookup returns CDR1 SGHVS and CDR2 FQNEAQ. The CDR3 is made up of 15 amino acids. The CDR3 here is CASSLVLGTGDEQYF. DNA for the CDR3: TGTGCCAGCAGCTTAGTGCTGGGGACAGGGGACGAGCAGTACTTC.

For this clone: One end of the junction fails to match germline, which may point to a read error. This chain joins TRBV19 and TRBJ2-1; a weak D match, TRBD2 (6 bases). Germline V gene sequence: CDR1 LNHDA, CDR2 SQIVND (reference sequence). The length of the CDR3 is 12 residues. The CDR3 bases are TGTGCCACCAATCCCGGGGGTTCGGTTATAATCTTC. Protein product: CATNPGGSVIIF. The entire variable domain, with the rest obtained from reference TRBV19 and TRBJ2-1, is as follows: DGGITQSPKYLFRKEGQNVTLSCEQNLNHDAMYWYRQDPGQGLRLIYYSQIVNDFQKGDIAEGYSVSREKKESFPLTVTSAQKNPTAFYLCATNPGGSVIIFGPGTRLTVL.

This clone was found once. The chain joins TRBV2 to TRBJ2-3; 13 positions match TRBD2. Germline CDR1 reads SNHLY; CDR2 reads FYNNEI. The CDR3 has 17 residues. J lost 3 bases, V lost 0 bases, and 3 bases had no gene match. Here the CDR3 reads CASSEARLAGGTDTQYF. CDR3 nucleotides: TGTGCCAGCAGTGAAGCTCGACTAGCGGGAGGAACAGATACGCAGTATTTT.

This chain connects TRBV7-2 to TRBJ2-3, with a weak D call TRBD2 (5 bases). The CDR3 extends over 14 amino acids. V lost 5 bases to trimming and J lost 7 bases, with 16 bases between them. The germline V gene encodes CDR1 SGHTA and CDR2 FQGNSA. The CDR3 spells CASSTERSGYTQYF. CDR3 nucleotides: TGTGCCAGCAGCACGGAACGGAGCGGTTATACGCAGTATTTT. The entire variable domain, with the rest obtained from reference TRBV7-2 and TRBJ2-3, is as follows: GAGVSQSPSNKVTEKGKDVELRCDPISGHTALYWYRQSLGQGLEFLIYFQGNSAPDKSGLPSDRFSAERTGGSVSTLTIQRTQQEDSAVYLCASSTERSGYTQYFGPGTRLTVL.

The gene calls are TRBV9 and TRBJ2-3, with TRBD2 matching over 9 bases. In germline, CDR1 is SGDLS, CDR2 YYNGEE. Unmatched junction bases numbered 13, after V lost 1 base and J lost 4 bases. This CDR3 contains 18 residues. The CDR3 protein is CASSVFQAPAGGADTQYF. The CDR3, as DNA: TGTGCCAGCAGCGTATTCCAAGCTCCAGCGGGGGGCGCAGATACGCAGTATTTT.

V gene TRBV7-2 combines with J gene TRBJ1-2; 7 bases are shared with TRBD1. V lost 3 bases to trimming and J lost 4 bases; unmatched junction nucleotides: 2. There are 13 residues in the CDR3. Germline-derived CDR1 and CDR2 are SGHTA and FQGNSA. The CDR3 DNA reads as TGTGCCAGCAGCTTGGGACAGTCCTATGGCTACACCTTC. The encoded protein is CASSLGQSYGYTF.

The chain employs TRBV7-2 and TRBJ2-5; no firm D call. The germline V gene encodes CDR1 SGHTA and CDR2 FQGNSA. This CDR3 comprises 11 residues. V was pared by 9 bases and J by 8 bases, with 13 bases between. The CDR3 reads CARPSPGTQYF. DNA for the CDR3: TGTGCCAGACCATCTCCAGGAACCCAGTACTTC.

The genes are TRBV12-5 and TRBJ2-2, with 7 bases that match TRBD2. The ends lost 2 bases at V and 4 bases at J; junction bases unmatched: 16. This CDR3 is 19 amino acids long. Germline CDR1 LGHNT, CDR2 FRNRAP. CDR3 nucleotides: TGTGCTAGTGGTTTGCCCCCTTTAAAGTCCGGGAGGAGCACCGGGGAGCTGTTTTTT. The encoded protein is CASGLPPLKSGRSTGELFF.

The chain joins TRBV4-3 to TRBJ1-3, with no clear D. Germline V gene sequence: CDR1 LGHNA, CDR2 YSLEER. This CDR3 region has 13 residues. The ends were cut back, 9 bases at V and 0 bases at J, with 9 bases in the middle. The CDR3 spells CASQELSGNTIYF. The CDR3 DNA reads as TGCGCCAGTCAGGAACTCTCTGGAAACACCATATATTTT.

The chain uses TRBV9 and TRBJ2-3; TRBD2 might be the D (5 bases). The CDR3 totals 18 residues. CDR1 SGDLS and CDR2 YYNGEE come from the germline V gene. The V and J ends lost 2 bases and 6 bases respectively, with 25 bases between them. This chain's CDR3 is CASSVDGRPEGLADTQYF. The CDR3 region has the DNA TGTGCCAGCAGCGTTGACGGACGCCCCGAGGGTTTGGCGGATACGCAGTATTTT.

V is TRBV9 and J is TRBJ2-1, with 16 bases identical to TRBD2. From germline, CDR1 is SGDLS and CDR2 YYNGEE. Germline trimming cut 4 bases from V and 6 bases from J; bases unmatched to any gene: 4. The CDR3 is 16 residues long. CDR3 DNA sequence: TGTGCCAGCAGCCTGGGGACTAGCGGGGGGGCCAATGAGCAGTTCTTC. This codes for CASSLGTSGGANEQFF.

This chain links TRBV5-4 with TRBJ2-5; a possible D gene is TRBD2 (6 bases). Germline values: CDR1 SGHNT, CDR2 YYREEE (reference sequence). With 4 bases removed from V and 4 bases from J, the gap between germline ends came to 14 bases. The CDR3 sequence is 14 residues long. As DNA, the CDR3 is TGTGCCAGCAGCCTCAGTGGAGGGAGAGAGACCCAGTACTTC. The encoded protein is CASSLSGGRETQYF.

The gene calls are TRBV18 and TRBJ1-2, with TRBD1 matching over 10 bases. Germline CDR1 reads KGHSH; CDR2 reads LQKENI. V dropped 3 bases and J dropped 7; count of bases not matched to a gene: 5. The CDR3 extends over 14 amino acids. CDR3 sequence reads: CASSPYGTGAGYTF. The CDR3 DNA sequence: TGTGCCAGCTCACCCTATGGGACAGGGGCTGGCTACACCTTC.

The chain uses TRBV5-4 and TRBJ2-2; no reliable D call. This CDR3 has 14 amino acids. V lost 0 bases and J 2 bases, leaving 5 bases between the germline ends. CDR1 SGHNT and CDR2 YYREEE come from the germline V gene (reference sequence). CDR3: CASSLVQNTGELFF. CDR3 coding DNA: TGTGCCAGCAGCTTGGTCCAAAACACCGGGGAGCTGTTTTTT.

The V and J genes are TRBV9 and TRBJ2-1, with a possible D match to TRBD2 (5 bases). Per the germline V gene, CDR1 is SGDLS and CDR2 is YYNGEE. This CDR3 region has 15 residues. V was cut by 2 bases and J by 2 bases, with 11 bases left in between. The DNA of the CDR3 is TGTGCCAGCAGCGTTGGGAGTATTGCCTACAATGAGCAGTTCTTC. It encodes CASSVGSIAYNEQFF.

The chain employs TRBV7-7 and TRBJ2-5; 8 bases agree with TRBD1. CDR3 length: 13 amino acids. Trimming took 5 bases from V and 5 from J; bases not matched to a gene: 4. Germline V gene sequence: CDR1 SSHAT, CDR2 FNYEAQ (reference sequence). CDR3 bases: TGTGCCAGCAGCAACGACAGGGGTGAGACCCAGTACTTC. This sequence encodes CASSNDRGETQYF.